This passage covers 17 T cell receptor beta chains from one sample sequenced in a study of blood T cells in healthy people across ages. For the second PCR, which ran for roughly 7 to 11 cycles, a sample-barcoded 5' primer and a J-beta primer mix were used. TCRdb fed the 5' RACE reads into MiXCR, producing one record per CDR3 protein. The sample consists of some 900,000 distinct CDR3 sequences, under 30% of them appearing once. Material: blood. The source is a woman aged 80 or over in good health.

There are a few counts of this clonotype. The rearrangement joins TRBV7-2 to TRBJ2-1; no definite D call. The CDR3 is 15 amino acids. The V gene lost 5 bases and the J gene lost 7 bases, with 18 bases spanning the gap. The germline gives CDR1 SGHTA, CDR2 FQGNSA. The CDR3 sequence: CASSPGRPRRNEQFF. The CDR3 DNA sequence: TGTGCCAGCAGCCCTGGGCGCCCGCGTCGAAATGAGCAGTTCTTC.

This clonotype was seen many times. The chain links TRBV6-5 to TRBJ2-1; 8 bases fit TRBD2. The CDR3 runs to 16 residues. Germline V CDR1 and CDR2: MNHEY, SVGAGI. Trimming took 6 bases from V and 7 from J; bases not matched to a gene: 14. The CDR3 coding sequence is TGTGCCAGCAGGAAATCCGGGGGGGTAAAGAAAAATGAGCAGTTCTTC. It encodes CASRKSGGVKKNEQFF.

This clonotype was picked up many times. The chain combines TRBV6-1 with TRBJ2-1; 10 nucleotides agree with TRBD2. V was clipped by 5 bases and J by 15 bases; unmatched bases: 7. The germline V gene encodes CDR1 MNHNS and CDR2 SASEGT. The CDR3 has 12 amino acids. Here the CDR3 DNA reads TGTGCCAGCAGTTCCACTAGCGGGGTCCGGTTCTTC. Residues: CASSSTSGVRFF.

This clonotype showed up many times. The V gene is TRBV4-3, the J gene TRBJ2-3, with D hard to call. Germline V CDR1 and CDR2: LGHNA, YSLEER. With 0 bases removed from V and 8 bases from J, the gap between germline ends came to 9 bases. The length of the CDR3 is 13 residues. The CDR3 spells CASSQDGKFTQYF. CDR3 in DNA: TGCGCCAGCAGCCAAGATGGGAAGTTTACGCAGTATTTT.

As for this clonotype: Its ends do not fully match the called genes, so a read error is possible. This chain uses TRBV7-3 with TRBJ1-2, with a tentative D call TRBD1 (5 bases). Germline V gives CDR1 SGHTA, CDR2 FQGTGA. The CDR3 sequence is 15 residues long. DNA for the CDR3: TGTGCCGGCAGCTTCCAGGGTGGTCCAAACTATGGCTACACCTTC. This gives the protein CAGSFQGGPNYGYTF.

In its sample, this clonotype was seen many times. J is TRBJ1-4 and V is TRBV12-3 or TRBV12-4; tentatively, D is TRBD1 (6 bases). This CDR3 comprises 14 residues. With 3 bases removed from V and 5 bases from J, the gap between germline ends came to 10 bases. CDR3 DNA sequence: TGTGCCAGCAGTTTGTCACAGGGAAATGAAAAACTGTTTTTT. It encodes CASSLSQGNEKLFF.

In its sample, this clonotype was seen many times. The chain employs TRBV3-1 and TRBJ2-7; 7 nucleotides match TRBD2. CDR1 and CDR2 from the germline V gene are LGHDT and YNNKEL (reference sequence). The CDR3 has 13 amino acids. Trimming at V came to 2 bases and at J to 2 bases, leaving 0 bases not matched to a gene. The CDR3, as DNA: TGTGCCAGCAGCCAACGGGGGGCCTACGAGCAGTACTTC. It translates to CASSQRGAYEQYF.

The J gene is TRBJ1-4, the V gene TRBV20-1, with TRBD1 identical over 8 bases. CDR3 length equals 15 residues. Germline CDR1 reads DFQATT; CDR2 reads SNEGSKA (reference sequence). V lost 3 bases to trimming and J lost 10 bases; unmatched junction nucleotides: 13. CDR3 in amino acids: CSAREISTGEPKLFF. The CDR3 coding sequence is TGCAGTGCTAGGGAGATCTCGACAGGGGAGCCAAAACTGTTTTTT.

This clonotype was counted at least ten times. V and J are TRBV27 and TRBJ1-6; TRBD1 aligns across 7 bases. V shed 8 bases, J shed 8 bases, and the junction held 6 bases outside the gene matches. The germline V gene encodes CDR1 MNHEY and CDR2 SMNVEV (reference sequence). CDR3 length: 13 amino acids. The CDR3 sequence is CASAGQIDSPLHF. In DNA, the CDR3 is TGTGCCAGCGCGGGACAGATAGATTCACCCCTCCACTTT.

This rearrangement joins TRBV5-5 to TRBJ1-2, with TRBD1 matching over 7 bases. This CDR3 has 14 residues. CDR1 and CDR2 (germline): SGHKS, YYEKEE (reference sequence). The V segment lost 4 bases and the J segment 4 bases; nucleotides outside the gene matches: 7. This CDR3 is CASSLSRDSYGYTF. The CDR3 DNA reads as TGTGCCAGCAGCCTGTCGAGGGACAGCTATGGCTACACCTTC.

This clonotype was counted a few times. The chain joins TRBV11-2 to TRBJ1-1; 8 bases line up with TRBD1. The germline gives CDR1 SGHAT, CDR2 FQNNGV. The CDR3 spans 14 residues. V lost 5 bases and J lost 6; bases outside the gene matches: 8. The DNA of the CDR3 is TGTGCCAGCAGCAGCCCGACAGGGGATGCTGAAGCTTTCTTT. This encodes CASSSPTGDAEAFF. Drawing the rest from reference TRBV11-2 and TRBJ1-1, the complete variable domain is EAGVAQSPRYKIIEKRQSVAFWCNPISGHATLYWYQQILGQGPKLLIQFQNNGVVDDSQLPKDRFSAERLKGVDSTLKIQPAKLEDSAVYLCASSSPTGDAEAFFGQGTRLTVV.

Worth noting for this clonotype: A read error may be the cause here, since a much bigger clone is one base away. The V and J genes are TRBV4-3 and TRBJ2-1; 8 bases are shared with TRBD2. The CDR3 totals 17 residues. Trimming at V came to 7 bases and at J to 9 bases, leaving 20 bases not matched to a gene. Germline values: CDR1 LGHNA, CDR2 YSLEER. CDR3 loop: CASNEYSGTSDFIEQFF. The CDR3 DNA follows: TGCGCCAGCAACGAGTACTCCGGGACTAGTGACTTCATTGAGCAGTTCTTC.

This clonotype was observed a handful of times. The rearrangement joins TRBV15 to TRBJ1-5; 8 bases map to TRBD1. The V and J ends lost 5 bases and 6 bases, in that order; junction bases with no gene match: 9. This CDR3 region has 15 residues. CDR1 and CDR2 from the germline V gene are LNHNV and YYDKDF (reference sequence). In nucleotides, the CDR3 is TGTGCCACCAGCCGGGACAGGCTCGTTAGTCAGCCCCAGCATTTT. Protein sequence: CATSRDRLVSQPQHF.

The chain carries TRBV5-1 and TRBJ1-1; 7 bases agree with TRBD1. The CDR3 length is 15 residues. Trimming took 4 bases from V and 1 from J; bases not matched to a gene: 7. CDR1 and CDR2 from the germline V gene are SGHRS and YFSETQ. The CDR3: CASSRIGGSNTEAFF. The CDR3 region has the DNA TGCGCCAGCAGCCGGATAGGGGGCTCGAACACTGAAGCTTTCTTT.

This clonotype was found a few times. This sequence joins TRBV3-1 and TRBJ2-5, with 12 bases that match TRBD2. V lost 5 bases and J lost 2; bases outside the gene matches: 6. The CDR3 runs 16 residues. The germline V gene has CDR1 LGHDT and CDR2 YNNKEL (reference sequence). The CDR3 spells CASSKSTSGGQETQYF. In DNA, the CDR3 is TGTGCCAGCAGCAAGTCGACTAGCGGGGGACAAGAGACCCAGTACTTC.

The genes are TRBV12-3 or TRBV12-4 and TRBJ1-5; 9 bases are a match to TRBD1. V dropped 5 bases and J dropped 2; count of bases not matched to a gene: 4. The CDR3 loop spans 15 amino acids. The CDR3 reads CASSQTGGRNQPQHF. CDR3 DNA sequence: TGTGCCAGCAGTCAAACAGGGGGCCGCAATCAGCCCCAGCATTTT.

This clonotype has a count of ten or more. The gene calls are TRBV12-3 or TRBV12-4 and TRBJ2-5, with 11 bases that match TRBD1. The ends lost 6 bases at V and 4 bases at J; junction bases unmatched: 7. The CDR3 runs 15 residues. The CDR3 sequence is CASSSTGTGGETQYF. CDR3 bases: TGTGCCAGCAGCTCGACCGGGACAGGGGGAGAGACCCAGTACTTC.